This T cell receptor (beta chain) was identified in a study of long-term antiretroviral therapy in people with HIV. Study findings and constraints: Patients on ART gained diversity, which nonetheless stayed below transplant donor controls. Researchers lacked any data on ART adherence, viral resistance or therapy changes.

In its sample, this clone was seen once. Antigen specificity is unknown. The CDR3 is 11 residues long. Trimming removed 7 bases from V and 8 bases from J, with 12 bases in between. Germline V gives CDR1 SQVTM, CDR2 ANQGSEA. The libraries were made with immunoSEQ v3.0 at survey level. Method: immunoSEQ multiplex PCR; TCRdb's copy keeps in-frame clones and lacks some. This table holds about 35,000 clones, 60% to 75% found once. Sequencing used unsorted PBMCs, obtained 3 years after starting antiretroviral therapy. The chain joins TRBV29-1 to TRBJ2-1, with D unresolved. The TCR sequence derives from a man aged 45-65 years with HIV. CDR3 nucleotide sequence: TGCAGCGCCCCGGGTTTTCATGAGCAGTTCTTC. Amino acids: CSAPGFHEQFF.